This T cell receptor beta chain was recovered during a study of cytotoxic CD8 clonotypes in ibrutinib-treated CLL (dated by TCRdb to about 2021). Context from the whole study: In this cohort, around 15 patients were treatment-naive and ten to eleven were relapsed/refractory, while under 18 had unmutated IGHV. Longitudinal samples were obtainable from about 30% of the roughly 90 participants in the trial. Cryopreserved peripheral blood mononuclear cells were collected at three points: before therapy, at response, and at either sustained remission or disease progression. Samples at response were collected after a median of roughly 13 months of treatment, with a range of roughly 6 to 40 months. Partial responses were observed in about 25 patients and complete responses in 2; after a median follow-up of roughly 72 months, remission was maintained in roughly 15 patients and progression was observed in some twelve. On average, each sample yielded about 250,000 productive templates and tens of thousands of productive rearrangements. All remission and progressive disease samples were collected while patients were still receiving ibrutinib.

The germline V and J ends show losses of 7 bases and 3 bases respectively, and no gene match explains 13 bases of the junction. The CDR3 measures 15 amino acids from cysteine to phenylalanine. Just the 45-base CDR3 DNA is kept, in frame starting at base 1. CDR1 and CDR2 were assigned from the germline V gene as SGHRS and YFSETQ. The label giving this sample's time point can be read as: approximately eleven months on ibrutinib. Approximately 2 micrograms of genomic DNA were extracted from cryopreserved PBMCs for TCR beta library preparation. Longitudinal blood samples from CLL patients on ibrutinib monotherapy underwent high-throughput TCR beta sequencing. The patients took part in an open-label, single-center phase 2 trial of ibrutinib monotherapy. The full study reports these points: An increase in clonality was observed at ibrutinib response, with clonality remaining stable during sustained remission and falling back toward baseline at progression. At baseline, clonality was higher than in age-matched healthy donors and showed a strong correlation with circulating CD8+ T-cell counts. Public clonotypes were rare and either shrank or stayed stable during treatment, and the rise in clonality at ibrutinib response reflected expansion of private clonotypes. Lymph node repertoires were not examined, and the timing of sampling was not matched between patients in sustained remission and those whose disease progressed.

A MiSeq instrument was used for deep resolution sequencing, which targeted depths ranging from 1 in 1 million up to 1 in 200,000 T cells, with coverage averaging 10x for each clonotype. The immunoSEQ hsTCRB Kit was used to generate TCR beta libraries. Regarding the original processing steps: The data were analyzed with ImmunoSEQ Analyzer and ImmunoSEQ Data Assistant, and V, D and J gene assignments followed IMGT definitions. Clonality was computed as one minus normalized Shannon entropy of productive rearrangement frequencies, ranging from 0 to 1. Only overrepresented clonotypes making up at least 0.05% of the repertoire of each patient were included in the public clonotype analysis. Approximately 13 age-matched healthy donor repertoires from immuneACCESS served as clonality controls. In TCRdb, the immuneACCESS table is reduced to in-frame sequences with V and J assigned. These tables do not hold every clone; where another copy was compared, an unresolved V gene accounts for under half, and the others remain unexplained. V, J and clone size are those of that table, while D and trimming were read from the DNA. This sample holds roughly 150,000 clones; around 84% were observed only once. The top ten constitute about 1.9% of the sample.

For this clone: This clone's antigen is unknown. Base qualities are not provided; no much larger clone lies one nucleotide away.

The clonotype was recovered from a human donor with chronic lymphocytic leukemia. The sequence joins TRBV5-1 to TRBJ2-7; 7 bases in the middle match TRBD2. This material consisted of PBMCs, taken after 12 months of ibrutinib treatment. CDR3 region: CASGEGTPPRYEQYF. The DNA reads as follows: TGCGCCAGCGGGGAGGGGACTCCCCCTCGCTACGAGCAGTACTTC.